These 15 T cell receptor beta chains came from one sample sequenced in a study of T cells after yellow fever vaccination. Each CDR3 protein gets one entry after TCRdb re-called the 5' RACE reads with MiXCR. Here the sample spans around 400,000 distinct CDR3 sequences, around 10% being singletons. Material: PBMCs, obtained on the day of the first yellow fever vaccination. The receptor set was obtained from a man between 18 and 35 years old who received the YFV17D yellow fever vaccine.

This clonotype was found a few times. The V call is TRBV5-6, the J call TRBJ2-1; 8 bases agree with TRBD2. This CDR3 has 19 amino acids. J gave up 8 bases and V 1 base, and 20 bases lay outside the gene matches. CDR1 and CDR2 (germline): SGHDT, YYEEEE. CDR3: CASSLKRGEAGGVLYEQFF. The CDR3 DNA follows: TGTGCCAGCAGCTTGAAGAGGGGAGAGGCGGGGGGCGTTTTGTATGAGCAGTTCTTC.

The chain carries TRBV29-1 and TRBJ2-7, with TRBD2 matching over 9 bases. J lost 6 bases, V lost 4 bases, and 13 bases had no gene match. The CDR3 has 15 amino acids. The germline CDR1 and CDR2 sequences are SQVTM and ANQGSEA. DNA for the CDR3: TGCAGCGTTGCAATGCGGGGGGGGCCTCAGTTCGAGCAGTACTTC. Encoded protein: CSVAMRGGPQFEQYF.

V and J are TRBV24-1 and TRBJ2-2; D is unclear. The CDR3 sequence is 14 residues long. Germline V gene sequence: CDR1 KGHDR, CDR2 SFDVKD. Trimming stripped 9 bases from V and 2 bases from J, with 12 bases between. This CDR3 is CATAPGFNTGELFF. CDR3 bases: TGTGCCACCGCACCAGGATTTAACACCGGGGAGCTGTTTTTT.

V is TRBV18 and J is TRBJ2-5; D remains unclear. The ends were cut back, 3 bases at V and 2 bases at J, with 7 bases in the middle. The CDR3 runs to 13 residues. CDR1 and CDR2 (germline): KGHSH, LQKENI. The chain's CDR3 is CASSPGYQETQYF. In DNA form, the CDR3 reads TGTGCCAGCTCACCGGGGTATCAAGAGACCCAGTACTTC.

This clonotype was detected a few times. The CDR3 here is CSVESNLGVLSNEQFF. In DNA, the CDR3 is TGCAGCGTTGAATCCAATCTGGGGGTCCTGAGCAATGAGCAGTTCTTC. The chain links TRBV29-1 to TRBJ2-1; D possibly uses TRBD1 or TRBD2 (5 bases each). Germline CDR1 reads SQVTM; CDR2 reads ANQGSEA. V gave up 2 bases and J gave up 6 bases, with 20 bases separating them. The CDR3 loop spans 16 amino acids.

This clonotype was recorded at least ten times. The chain recombines TRBV7-9 with TRBJ1-1; D gene uncertain. Trimming removed 2 bases at V and 0 bases at J, with 13 bases between. This CDR3 has 16 residues. Germline V gives CDR1 SEHNR, CDR2 FQNEAQ (reference sequence). The CDR3 loop reads CASSLPGLGMNTEAFF. CDR3 DNA sequence: TGTGCCAGCAGCTTACCTGGGCTGGGCATGAACACTGAAGCTTTCTTT.

The chain is built from TRBV6-5 and TRBJ2-7; 10 positions agree with TRBD1. Germline V gene lookup returns CDR1 MNHEY and CDR2 SVGAGI. The CDR3 spans 15 residues. Losses at the gene ends were 4 bases for V and 3 bases for J; bases not matched to a gene: 6. CDR3 nucleotide sequence: TGTGCCAGCAGTTCCGGGACAGGGGTGGGCTACGAGCAGTACTTC. This translates into CASSSGTGVGYEQYF.

This clonotype has just a few counts. A read error is possible here, since a much larger clone lies one base away. The chain joins TRBV27 to TRBJ2-2; D is unresolved. Germline V gives CDR1 MNHEY, CDR2 SMNVEV (reference sequence). The CDR3 length is 12 residues. V dropped 3 bases and J dropped 5 bases, with 4 bases sitting between them. The CDR3 nucleotides read TGTGCCAGCAGTTTCTGGACCGGGGAGCTGTTTTTT. Translated, it gives CASSFWTGELFF.

V and J are TRBV7-8 and TRBJ1-1; D may be TRBD1 (5 bases). The CDR3 is made up of 13 amino acids. Germline V gene data show CDR1 as SGHVS and CDR2 as FQNEAQ. The V and J ends lost 11 bases and 1 base respectively, with 14 bases between them. The chain's CDR3 is CAASPGRNTEAFF. CDR3 DNA: TGTGCCGCTAGCCCAGGGAGGAACACTGAAGCTTTCTTT.

The chain couples TRBV6-2 or TRBV6-3 to TRBJ2-6, with 11 bases identical to TRBD2. Germline values: CDR1 MNHEY, CDR2 SVGEGT. This CDR3 has 22 amino acids. V was pared by 6 bases and J by 1 base, with 20 bases of the junction left unmatched. The CDR3 is CASRAVSLAGGRFRSGANVLTF. The CDR3 DNA sequence: TGTGCCAGCAGGGCCGTATCCCTAGCGGGGGGTAGGTTCCGATCTGGGGCCAACGTCCTGACTTTC.

The chain has TRBV7-9 and TRBJ2-1, with D possibly TRBD2 on 6 matching bases. The CDR3 runs 12 residues. Trimming took 7 bases from V and 15 from J, leaving 19 bases between them. Germline V lookup: CDR1 SEHNR, CDR2 FQNEAQ (reference sequence). CDR3 sequence: CASTTSEGGRFF. CDR3 DNA: TGTGCCAGCACCACCTCAGAGGGAGGTCGGTTCTTC.

The chain recombines TRBV7-2 with TRBJ1-3, with 7 bases matching TRBD1. The germline gives CDR1 SGHTA, CDR2 FQGNSA. Unmatched junction bases numbered 7, after V lost 1 base and J lost 4 bases. This CDR3 contains 16 residues. The CDR3 loop reads CASSLGQGVFGNTIYF. For the CDR3, the DNA is TGTGCCAGCAGCTTAGGGCAGGGGGTTTTCGGAAACACCATATATTTT.

This clonotype has more than one count but fewer than ten. The rearrangement links TRBV5-1 to TRBJ2-2; 7 positions match TRBD1. Unmatched junction bases numbered 4, after V lost 4 bases and J lost 4 bases. From germline, CDR1 is SGHRS and CDR2 YFSETQ. CDR3 size: 14 residues. The DNA of the CDR3 is TGCGCCAGCAGCGCGGCAGGGGGCACCGGGGAGCTGTTTTTT. Translating it yields CASSAAGGTGELFF.

The rearrangement joins TRBV3-1 to TRBJ1-2; D call uncertain. Germline CDR1 LGHDT, CDR2 YNNKEL (reference sequence). The CDR3 spans 16 residues. Trimming took 1 base from V and 8 from J, leaving 20 bases between them. DNA of the CDR3: TGTGCCAGCAGCCAAGGTATTCCGGGCGACGCCGGCGGCTACACCTTC. Its translation is CASSQGIPGDAGGYTF.

This clonotype occurred a few times. CDR3 protein: CASSLGWDGELFF. The CDR3 DNA reads TGTGCCAGCAGTTTGGGGTGGGACGGGGAGCTGTTTTTT. This rearrangement joins TRBV27 to TRBJ2-2; no clear D gene. Per germline, CDR1 MNHEY and CDR2 SMNVEV (reference sequence). The length of the CDR3 is 13 residues. Trimming took 3 bases from V and 7 from J, leaving 9 bases between them.